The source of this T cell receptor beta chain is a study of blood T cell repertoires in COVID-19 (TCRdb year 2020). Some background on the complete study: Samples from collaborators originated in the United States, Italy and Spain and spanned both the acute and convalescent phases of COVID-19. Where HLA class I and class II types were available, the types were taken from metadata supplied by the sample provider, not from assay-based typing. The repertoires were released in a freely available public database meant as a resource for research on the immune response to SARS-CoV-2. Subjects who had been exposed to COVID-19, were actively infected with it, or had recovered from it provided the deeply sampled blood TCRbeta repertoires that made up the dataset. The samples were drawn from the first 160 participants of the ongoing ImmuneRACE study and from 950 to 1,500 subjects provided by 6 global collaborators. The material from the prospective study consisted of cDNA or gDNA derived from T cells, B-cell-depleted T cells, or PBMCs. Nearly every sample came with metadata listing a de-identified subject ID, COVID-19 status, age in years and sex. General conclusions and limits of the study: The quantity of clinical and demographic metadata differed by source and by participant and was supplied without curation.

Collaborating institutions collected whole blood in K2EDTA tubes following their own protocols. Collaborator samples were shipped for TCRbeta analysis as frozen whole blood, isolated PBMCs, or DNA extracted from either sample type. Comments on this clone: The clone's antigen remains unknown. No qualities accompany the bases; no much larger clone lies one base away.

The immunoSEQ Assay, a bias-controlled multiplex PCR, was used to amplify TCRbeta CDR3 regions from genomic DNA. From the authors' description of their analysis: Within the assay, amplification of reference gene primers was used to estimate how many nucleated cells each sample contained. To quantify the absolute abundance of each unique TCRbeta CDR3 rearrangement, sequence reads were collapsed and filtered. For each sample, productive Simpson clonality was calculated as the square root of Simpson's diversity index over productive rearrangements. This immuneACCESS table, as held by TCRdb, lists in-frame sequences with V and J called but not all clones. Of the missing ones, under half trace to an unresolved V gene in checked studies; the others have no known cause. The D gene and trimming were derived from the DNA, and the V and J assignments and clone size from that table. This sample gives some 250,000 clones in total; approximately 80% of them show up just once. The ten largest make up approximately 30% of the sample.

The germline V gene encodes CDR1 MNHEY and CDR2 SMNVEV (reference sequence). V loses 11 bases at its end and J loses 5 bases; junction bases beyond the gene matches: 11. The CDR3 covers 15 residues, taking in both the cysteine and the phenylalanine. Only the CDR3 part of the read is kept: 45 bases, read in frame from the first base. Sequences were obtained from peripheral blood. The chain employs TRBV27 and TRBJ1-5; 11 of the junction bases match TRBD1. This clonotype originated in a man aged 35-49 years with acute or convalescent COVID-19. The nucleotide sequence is TGTGCCGGATCTTGGACAGGGGGCGATTATCAGCCCCAGCATTTT. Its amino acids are CAGSWTGGDYQPQHF.